The present TCR beta chain was sequenced within a study of vaccination and CD4 T cells after COVID-19. CDR1 and CDR2 (germline): DFQATT, SNEGSKA (reference sequence). Trimming cost V 0 bases and J 5 bases, with 19 bases left between them. The CDR3 is made up of 16 amino acids. The treatment here: roughly 11-day PBMC culture with coronavirus spike peptide pools or control peptides (ViraFEST assay). In its sample, this clonotype was seen a few times. No antigen is known for it. The Oncomine TCR Beta short-read assay was applied to DNA of cultured CD4+ T cells. TCRdb recomputed calls from the PCR reads with MiXCR, one row per CDR3 protein. The sample includes more than 10,000 distinct CDR3 sequences, approximately 76% of them seen just once.

The sample comprised CD4+ T cells from blood, cultured in vitro. The source of this sequence is a human donor who had recovered from COVID-19. J is TRBJ2-5 and V is TRBV20-1, with D perhaps TRBD1 (5 bases). The CDR3 sequence is CSARDPKGKLSETQYF. As DNA, the CDR3 is TGCAGTGCTAGAGATCCCAAGGGGAAGCTATCGGAGACCCAGTACTTC.